This is a list of T cell receptor beta chains from one sample in a study of tumour-infiltrating T cells in Burkitt lymphoma. Generated by immunoSEQ multiplex PCR, the TCRdb table keeps only in-frame clones and is missing some. The table has roughly 9,200 clones, 62% seen once. Source material: tumor tissue. Receptors originate from a human donor with diffuse large B-cell lymphoma. The CDR3 runs from the conserved cysteine through the conserved F or W. D genes are given only for firm matches. Expanded clones get a size class; other rows say once, few or many, or leave the size out.

j_call d_call v_call clone_size cdr3_aa cdr3_nt
TRBJ2-7 - TRBV19 - CASSIGSSPSYEQYF TGTGCCAGTAGTATAGGTTCCAGTCCCTCCTACGAGCAGTACTTC
TRBJ2-7 - TRBV7-9 few CASSSLLQGTIYEQYF TGTGCCAGCAGCTCCCTATTACAGGGAACCATCTACGAGCAGTACTTC
TRBJ1-5 - TRBV4-1 - CASSLSFNGDSNQPQHF TGCGCCAGCAGCCTATCCTTTAATGGGGATAGCAATCAGCCCCAGCATTTT
TRBJ2-7 - TRBV15 once CATSRDTGSYEQYF TGTGCCACCAGCAGAGATACAGGGTCCTACGAGCAGTACTTC
TRBJ2-1 - TRBV7-8 - CASSLRGGTVYNEQFF TGTGCCAGCAGCTTAAGGGGGGGGACAGTTTACAATGAGCAGTTCTTC
TRBJ1-2 - TRBV11-2 few CASSLDRGGGYTF TGTGCCAGCAGCTTAGACCGGGGGGGTGGCTACACCTTC
TRBJ1-1 - TRBV6-5 - CASSYLQGGAEAFF TGTGCCAGCAGTTACTTACAGGGTGGCGCTGAAGCTTTCTTT
TRBJ1-1 TRBD1 TRBV19 - CASTLWTGMNTEAFF TGTGCCAGTACCCTCTGGACAGGGATGAACACTGAAGCTTTCTTT
TRBJ1-3 - TRBV6-1 - CASSEGTRPGNTIYF TGTGCCAGCAGTGAAGGTACAAGACCTGGAAACACCATATATTTT
TRBJ2-7 - TRBV19 few CASSMTANPSYEQYF TGTGCCAGTAGTATGACGGCAAATCCCTCCTACGAGCAGTACTTC
TRBJ2-1 TRBD2 TRBV27 - CASSSGLELFF TGTGCCAGCAGCTCGGGACTAGAGCTCTTCTTC
TRBJ2-1 TRBD2 TRBV6-5 - CASSNGGGAYNEQFF TGTGCCAGCAGTAACGGGGGAGGGGCCTACAATGAGCAGTTCTTC
TRBJ2-1 - TRBV5-1 - CASSLWGTAYNEQFF TGCGCCAGCAGCTTGTGGGGAACAGCTTACAATGAGCAGTTCTTC
TRBJ1-2 - TRBV19 - CASSIGSTSSFYGYTF TGTGCCAGTAGTATAGGAAGCACATCCAGCTTCTATGGCTACACCTTC
TRBJ1-6 - TRBV7-2 few CASSPNRDSPLHF TGTGCCAGCAGCCCAAATAGGGATTCACCCCTCCACTTT
TRBJ1-5 - TRBV27 - CASSFWNQPQHF TGTGCCAGCAGTTTTTGGAATCAGCCCCAGCATTTT
TRBJ1-2 TRBD1 TRBV5-1 - CASRLGTAANYGYTF TGCGCCAGCAGGTTAGGGACAGCAGCTAACTATGGCTACACCTTC
TRBJ1-2 - TRBV5-6 once CASSFYRRGGGYTF TGTGCCAGCAGCTTTTACCGGCGAGGGGGTGGCTACACCTTC
TRBJ2-4 - TRBV29-1 - CSVAWEAKNIQYF TGCAGCGTTGCCTGGGAAGCCAAAAACATTCAGTACTTC
TRBJ1-2 - TRBV10-3 - CAIFRQDNYGYTF TGTGCCATCTTCAGGCAGGATAACTATGGCTACACCTTC
TRBJ2-1 - TRBV28 - CASSLINEQFF TGTGCCAGCAGTTTAATCAATGAGCAGTTCTTC
TRBJ1-6 TRBD1 TRBV19 few CASSTRTGRNSPLHF TGTGCCAGTAGTACGCGGACAGGGAGGAATTCACCCCTCCACTTT
TRBJ1-1 TRBD1 TRBV5-1 - CASSPGTAATEAFF TGCGCCAGCAGCCCTGGGACAGCGGCCACTGAAGCTTTCTTT
TRBJ1-1 - TRBV27 - CASSTGGTEAFF TGTGCCAGCAGTACGGGGGGTACTGAAGCTTTCTTT
TRBJ2-3 TRBD1 TRBV10-3 - CAISESSQGDDDTQYF TGTGCCATCAGTGAGTCCTCGCAGGGGGACGACGATACGCAGTATTTT
TRBJ1-6 - TRBV19 - CASSLGDGFNSPLHF TGTGCCAGTAGTCTGGGGGACGGTTTTAATTCACCCCTCCACTTT
TRBJ1-4 TRBD1 TRBV29-1 few CSVSQGNEKLFF TGCAGCGTGTCACAGGGGAATGAAAAACTGTTTTTT
TRBJ1-1 TRBD1 TRBV4-1 - CASSRGTGNTEAFF TGCGCCAGCAGCCGAGGGACAGGGAACACTGAAGCTTTCTTT
TRBJ2-7 TRBD1 TRBV7-9 few CASRPTGGASYEQYF TGTGCCAGCAGGCCGACAGGGGGCGCGTCCTACGAGCAGTACTTC
TRBJ1-1 - TRBV2 large CASSDVRGRTEAFF TGTGCCAGCAGTGACGTACGGGGCCGGACTGAAGCTTTCTTT
TRBJ1-2 TRBD1 TRBV7-9 - CASSLQDRAYGYTF TGTGCCAGCAGCCTCCAGGACAGGGCCTATGGCTACACCTTC
TRBJ2-2 TRBD2 TRBV4-2 - CASSQGGGTGELFF TGTGCCAGCAGCCAAGGGGGGGGGACCGGGGAGCTGTTTTTT
TRBJ2-3 TRBD2 TRBV7-3 - CASSNLAGGGQYF TGTGCCAGCAGCAACCTCGCCGGGGGGGGGCAGTATTTT
TRBJ1-5 - TRBV7-9 medium-sized CASSSRLGPQHF TGTGCCAGCAGCAGCAGGCTCGGGCCCCAGCATTTT
TRBJ1-3 - TRBV6-6 once CASRTGASGNTIYF TGTGCCTCCAGGACGGGTGCCTCTGGAAACACCATATATTTT
TRBJ2-7 - TRBV7-9 - CASSSGTHPEQYF TGTGCCAGCAGCTCTGGGACGCACCCCGAGCAGTACTTC
TRBJ1-3 TRBD1 TRBV7-8 - CASSFGQGSGNTIYF TGTGCCAGCAGCTTTGGACAGGGCTCTGGAAACACCATATATTTT